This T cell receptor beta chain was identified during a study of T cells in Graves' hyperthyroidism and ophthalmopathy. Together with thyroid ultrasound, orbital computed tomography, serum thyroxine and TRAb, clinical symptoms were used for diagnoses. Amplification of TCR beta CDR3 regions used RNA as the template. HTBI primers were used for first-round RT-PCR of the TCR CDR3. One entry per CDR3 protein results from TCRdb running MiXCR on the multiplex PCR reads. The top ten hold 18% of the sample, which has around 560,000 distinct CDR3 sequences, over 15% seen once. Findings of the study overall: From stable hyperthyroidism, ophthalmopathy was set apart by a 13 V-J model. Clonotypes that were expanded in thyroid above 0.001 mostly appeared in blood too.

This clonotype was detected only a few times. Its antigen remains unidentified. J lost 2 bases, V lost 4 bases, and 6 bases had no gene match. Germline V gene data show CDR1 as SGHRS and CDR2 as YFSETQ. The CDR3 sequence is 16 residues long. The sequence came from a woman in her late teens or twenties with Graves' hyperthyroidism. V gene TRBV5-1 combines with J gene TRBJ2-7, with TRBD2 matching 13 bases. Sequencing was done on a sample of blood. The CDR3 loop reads CASSPGLAGPTYEQYF. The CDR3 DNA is TGCGCCAGCAGCCCGGGACTAGCGGGACCCACCTACGAGCAGTACTTC.